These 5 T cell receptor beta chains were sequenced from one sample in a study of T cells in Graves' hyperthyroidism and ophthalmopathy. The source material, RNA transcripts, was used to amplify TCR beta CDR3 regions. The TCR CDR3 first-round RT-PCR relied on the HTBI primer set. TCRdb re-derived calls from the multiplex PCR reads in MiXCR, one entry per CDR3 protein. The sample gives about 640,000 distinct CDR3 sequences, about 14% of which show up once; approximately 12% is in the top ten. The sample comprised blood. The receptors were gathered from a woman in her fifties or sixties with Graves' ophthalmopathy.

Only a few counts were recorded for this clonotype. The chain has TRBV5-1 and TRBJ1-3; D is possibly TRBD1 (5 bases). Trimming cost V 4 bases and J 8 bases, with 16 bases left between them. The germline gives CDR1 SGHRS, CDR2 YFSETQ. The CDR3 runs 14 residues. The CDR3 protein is CASSPDEGRDTIYF. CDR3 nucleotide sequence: TGCGCCAGCAGCCCCGACGAGGGGAGGGACACCATATATTTT. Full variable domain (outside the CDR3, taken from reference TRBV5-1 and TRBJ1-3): KAGVTQTPRYLIKTRGQQVTLSCSPISGHRSVSWYQQTPGQGLQFLFEYFSETQRNKGNFPGRFSGRQFSNSRSEMNVSTLELGDSALYLCASSPDEGRDTIYFGEGSWLTVV.

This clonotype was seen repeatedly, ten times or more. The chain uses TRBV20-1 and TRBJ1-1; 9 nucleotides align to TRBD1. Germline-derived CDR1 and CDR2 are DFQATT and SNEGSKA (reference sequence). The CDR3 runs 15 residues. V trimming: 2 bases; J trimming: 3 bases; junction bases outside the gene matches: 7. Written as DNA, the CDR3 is TGCAGTGCTAGACTACAGGGGGCGCGGGACACTGAAGCTTTCTTT. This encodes CSARLQGARDTEAFF.

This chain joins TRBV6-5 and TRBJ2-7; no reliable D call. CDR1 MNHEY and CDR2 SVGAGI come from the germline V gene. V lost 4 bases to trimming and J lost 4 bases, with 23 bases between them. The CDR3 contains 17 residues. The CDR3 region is CASSFLARVGRPYEQYF. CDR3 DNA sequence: TGTGCCAGCAGTTTTTTAGCTCGGGTAGGCAGGCCTTACGAGCAGTACTTC.

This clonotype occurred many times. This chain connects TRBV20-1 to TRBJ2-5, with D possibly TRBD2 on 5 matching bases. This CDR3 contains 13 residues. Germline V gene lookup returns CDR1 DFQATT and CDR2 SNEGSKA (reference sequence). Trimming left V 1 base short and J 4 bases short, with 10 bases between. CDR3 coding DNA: TGCAGTGCTAGAGGGCTAGCCCGAGAGACCCAGTACTTC. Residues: CSARGLARETQYF.

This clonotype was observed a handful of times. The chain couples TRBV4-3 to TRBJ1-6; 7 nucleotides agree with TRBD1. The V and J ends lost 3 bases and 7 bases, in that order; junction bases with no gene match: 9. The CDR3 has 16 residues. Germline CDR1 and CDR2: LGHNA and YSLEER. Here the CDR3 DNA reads TGCGCCAGCAGCCAGATGACAGGGTGGGACAATTCACCCCTCCACTTT. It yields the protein CASSQMTGWDNSPLHF.